These 17 T cell receptor beta chains originate from one sample sequenced in a study of human T cells and chemical hapten exposure. TCRdb analysed the RACE reads with MiXCR anew, one entry per CDR3 protein. Of 45,000 to 60,000 distinct CDR3 sequences listed, 7% to 10% are singletons. The time point is: patch test 1, 2 weeks after DPC sensitization. The sample's treatment: therapeutic diphenylcyclopropenone sensitization with weekly scalp DPC. Sequenced here: whole blood, sampled in connection with sensitization to the hapten diphenylcyclopropenone (DPC). The receptor set was obtained from a woman in her thirties or forties with alopecia areata. Some clones in this sample may be carry-over from other donors' samples.

This clonotype has ten or more counts. V usage is TRBV6-6 and J usage is TRBJ1-2; D unclear. This CDR3 is built from 14 residues. Trimming removed 4 bases from V and 7 bases from J, with 16 bases in between. Germline CDR1 and CDR2: MNHNY and SVGAGI (reference sequence). This CDR3 reads CASSSIVASSGYTF. In DNA, the CDR3 is TGTGCCAGCAGTTCAATCGTTGCCTCATCTGGCTACACCTTC.

The chain carries TRBV7-8 and TRBJ1-6; the D is unclear. Trimming pared 5 bases from V and 7 bases from J, leaving 9 bases between. The CDR3 runs 13 residues. Germline lookup yields CDR1 SGHVS and CDR2 FQNEAQ. CDR3 protein: CASSPVQNSPLHF. For the CDR3, the DNA is TGTGCCAGCAGCCCAGTACAGAATTCACCCCTCCACTTT. Looking up the rest from reference TRBV7-8 and TRBJ1-6 gives the full variable domain: GAGVSQSPRYKVAKRGQDVALRCDPISGHVSLFWYQQALGQGPEFLTYFQNEAQLDKSGLPSDRFFAERPEGSVSTLKIQRTQQEDSAVYLCASSPVQNSPLHFGNGTRLTVT.

Comments on this clonotype: A clone one base away is much larger, so this may be a read error. V usage is TRBV12-3 or TRBV12-4 and J usage is TRBJ2-2; TRBD2 matches 10 bases. The trim removed 2 bases at V and 4 bases at J, leaving 7 bases unmatched. CDR3 size: 17 residues. In DNA, the CDR3 is TGTGCCAGCAGTTTAAGGAGGCTAGCGGGGGTCACCGGGGAGCTGTTTTTT. It specifies CASSLRRLAGVTGELFF.

This clonotype was counted many times. This chain joins TRBV5-1 and TRBJ1-1; D uncertain. V lost 3 bases and J lost 0, with 9 bases in between. The CDR3 runs 14 residues. Per germline, CDR1 SGHRS and CDR2 YFSETQ. CDR3 nucleotides: TGCGCCAGCAGCTGGACGAGGGTGAACACTGAAGCTTTCTTT. This translates into CASSWTRVNTEAFF.

In its sample, this clonotype was seen a few times. This chain links TRBV5-1 with TRBJ1-3, with D possibly TRBD1 on 6 matching bases. The CDR3 covers 16 residues. V lost 2 bases and J lost 0, with 12 bases in between. Germline loops: CDR1 SGHRS, CDR2 YFSETQ. The CDR3 loop is CASSFDSTGSGNTIYF. The CDR3 DNA is TGCGCCAGCAGCTTCGATTCGACAGGCTCTGGAAACACCATATATTTT. The entire variable domain, with the rest obtained from reference TRBV5-1 and TRBJ1-3, is as follows: KAGVTQTPRYLIKTRGQQVTLSCSPISGHRSVSWYQQTPGQGLQFLFEYFSETQRNKGNFPGRFSGRQFSNSRSEMNVSTLELGDSALYLCASSFDSTGSGNTIYFGEGSWLTVV.

This clonotype was seen many times. The J gene is TRBJ2-3, the V gene TRBV2; 8 bases are a match to TRBD2. CDR3 length: 16 residues. The germline V gene has CDR1 SNHLY and CDR2 FYNNEI. V dropped 2 bases and J dropped 1; count of bases not matched to a gene: 5. DNA of the CDR3: TGTGCCAGCAGTGAAATATCGGGGGGGCGCACAGATACGCAGTATTTT. Its protein product is CASSEISGGRTDTQYF. Complete variable domain (other parts from reference TRBV2 and TRBJ2-3): EPEVTQTPSHQVTQMGQEVILRCVPISNHLYFYWYRQILGQKVEFLVSFYNNEISEKSEIFDDQFSVERPDGSNFTLKIRSTKLEDSAMYFCASSEISGGRTDTQYFGPGTRLTVL.

This clonotype was detected many times. This chain links TRBV5-5 with TRBJ2-7; D unresolved. This CDR3 has 14 residues. Between the trimmed V and J ends, which lost 3 bases and 3 bases, there was a span of 13 bases. Per the germline V gene, CDR1 is SGHKS and CDR2 is YYEKEE (reference sequence). As DNA, the CDR3 is TGTGCCAGCAGCTCCGGACCCTCCCTCTACGAGCAGTACTTC. It specifies CASSSGPSLYEQYF.

This clonotype was counted at least ten times. The rearrangement uses TRBV28 and TRBJ1-2, with D uncertain. The CDR3 is made up of 14 amino acids. Trimming shortened V by 5 bases and J by 8 bases, and 18 bases separated the two germline ends. Germline loops: CDR1 MDHEN, CDR2 SYDVKM. The CDR3, as DNA: TGTGCCAGCAGTACTATTACGGACTCCACCGGCTACACCTTC. As protein: CASSTITDSTGYTF.

This rearrangement joins TRBV12-3 or TRBV12-4 to TRBJ1-2; no firm D call. V was trimmed by 3 bases and J by 4 bases, leaving 6 bases between them. This CDR3 has 12 residues. The CDR3 coding sequence is TGTGCCAGCAGTTTCACCCGCTATGGCTACACCTTC. The encoded protein is CASSFTRYGYTF.

The chain combines TRBV5-1 with TRBJ2-7; the match to TRBD2 covers 11 bases. The V gene end was trimmed by 3 bases and the J gene end by 6 bases; junction bases not matched to a gene: 11. From germline, CDR1 is SGHRS and CDR2 YFSETQ. The CDR3 spans 16 residues. The chain's CDR3 is CASSSLTSGDTGEQYF. Written as DNA, the CDR3 is TGCGCCAGCAGCTCTTTGACTAGCGGGGACACTGGCGAGCAGTACTTC.

This clonotype was seen repeatedly, ten times or more. The chain joins TRBV6-2 or TRBV6-3 to TRBJ2-3; 7 bases align to TRBD1. This CDR3 has 15 amino acids. V shed 0 bases and J 4 bases; nucleotides not matched to a gene: 4. CDR1 MNHEY and CDR2 SVGEGT come from the germline V gene. CDR3 loop: CASSYSTGSPDTQYF. CDR3 bases: TGTGCCAGCAGTTACTCGACAGGGAGTCCAGATACGCAGTATTTT.

This clonotype was counted between two and nine times. The chain uses TRBV27 and TRBJ1-5; D might be TRBD1 (5 bases). Between the trimmed V and J ends, which lost 0 bases and 2 bases, there was a span of 8 bases. Looked up from germline, CDR1 is MNHEY and CDR2 is SMNVEV (reference sequence). This CDR3 is 15 amino acids long. In DNA, the CDR3 is TGTGCCAGCAGTTTATCCGTGGGGGGCAATCAGCCCCAGCATTTT. It specifies CASSLSVGGNQPQHF.

A few counts support this clonotype. The rearrangement links TRBV3-1 to TRBJ2-5; D remains ambiguous. Trimming removed 3 bases at V and 2 bases at J, with 7 bases between. The CDR3 has 13 residues. The germline CDR1 and CDR2 sequences are LGHDT and YNNKEL (reference sequence). The CDR3 sequence is CASSQLVQETQYF. DNA for the CDR3: TGTGCCAGCAGCCAGCTAGTGCAAGAGACCCAGTACTTC.

V is TRBV5-7 and J is TRBJ2-5, with D hard to call. TRBV5-7 is annotated as an ORF whose role is uncertain. V was clipped by 4 bases and J by 0 bases, with 16 bases between them. The CDR3 sequence is 16 residues long. CDR3 protein: CASSPDTIRYQETQYF. The CDR3 nucleotides are TGTGCCAGCAGCCCCGATACAATCCGGTACCAAGAGACCCAGTACTTC.

In its sample, this clonotype was seen many times. The chain has TRBV11-2 and TRBJ2-7; 9 bases fit TRBD1. Per germline, CDR1 SGHAT and CDR2 FQNNGV. This CDR3 spans 15 amino acids. The V and J ends lost 0 bases and 5 bases, in that order; junction bases with no gene match: 5. CDR3 DNA sequence: TGTGCCAGCAGCTTAGAATACAGGGGGCTCGACGAGCAGTACTTC. Its protein product is CASSLEYRGLDEQYF.

The rearrangement uses TRBV7-2 and TRBJ2-7; D uncertain. CDR1 is SGHTA and CDR2 is FQGNSA in the germline V gene. V lost 0 bases, J lost 0 bases, and 3 bases lay in between. The CDR3 contains 13 residues. CDR3 loop: CASSLAYSYEQYF. In DNA, the CDR3 is TGTGCCAGCAGCTTAGCGTACTCCTACGAGCAGTACTTC.

The chain is built from TRBV2 and TRBJ2-5; TRBD2 matches at 7 bases. V shed 6 bases, J shed 4 bases, and the junction held 5 bases outside the gene matches. In germline, CDR1 is SNHLY, CDR2 FYNNEI. The CDR3 has 13 amino acids. The CDR3 spells CASSGGGRETQYF. CDR3 coding DNA: TGTGCCAGCAGCGGCGGGGGAAGAGAGACCCAGTACTTC.